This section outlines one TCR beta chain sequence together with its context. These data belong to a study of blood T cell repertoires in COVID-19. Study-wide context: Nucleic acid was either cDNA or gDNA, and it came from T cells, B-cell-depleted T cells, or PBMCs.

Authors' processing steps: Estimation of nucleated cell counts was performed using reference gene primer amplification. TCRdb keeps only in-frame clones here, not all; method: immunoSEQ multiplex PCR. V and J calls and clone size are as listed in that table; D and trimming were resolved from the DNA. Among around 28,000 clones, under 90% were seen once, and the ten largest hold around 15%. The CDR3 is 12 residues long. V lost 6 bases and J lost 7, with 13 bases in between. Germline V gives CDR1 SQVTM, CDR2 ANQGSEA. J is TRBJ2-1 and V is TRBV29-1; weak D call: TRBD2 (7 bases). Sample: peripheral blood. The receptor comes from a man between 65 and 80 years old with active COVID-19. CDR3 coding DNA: TGCAGCGTAGGGGGGGGCTTGAATGAGCAGTTCTTC. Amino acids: CSVGGGLNEQFF.